The clone carrying this T cell receptor beta chain came up a few times. TCRdb re-derived calls from the RT-PCR reads in MiXCR, one entry per CDR3 protein. The sample holds tens of thousands of distinct CDR3 sequences, around 48% seen once. The entry originates in a study of patients and donors after allogeneic stem cell transplantation. CDR1 and CDR2 from the germline V gene are LGHNA and YSLEER. The CDR3 is 21 residues long. V lost 0 bases and J lost 0, with 24 bases in between. The sample comprised blood, either unsorted or a sorted T cell fraction (not recorded which). The clonotype comes from a human donor who was either an allogeneic HSCT recipient or a stem cell or donor lymphocyte infusion donor (not recorded which). It is not recorded whose cells these are; they may come from a transplant donor. V usage is TRBV4-3 and J usage is TRBJ1-3, with D tentatively TRBD1 (5 bases). The CDR3 protein is CASSQDFTPGATMSSGNTIYF. CDR3 nucleotides: TGCGCCAGCAGCCAAGATTTCACCCCCGGGGCTACTATGTCCTCTGGAAACACCATATATTTT.